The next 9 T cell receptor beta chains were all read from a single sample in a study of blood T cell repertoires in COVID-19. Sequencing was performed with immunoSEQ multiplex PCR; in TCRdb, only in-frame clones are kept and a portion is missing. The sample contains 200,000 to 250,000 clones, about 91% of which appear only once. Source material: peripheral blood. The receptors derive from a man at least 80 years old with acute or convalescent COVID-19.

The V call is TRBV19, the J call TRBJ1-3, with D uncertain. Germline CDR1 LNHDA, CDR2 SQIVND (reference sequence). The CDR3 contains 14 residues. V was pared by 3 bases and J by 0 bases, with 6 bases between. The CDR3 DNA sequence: TGTGCCAGTAGTATCCAAGCCTCTGGAAACACCATATATTTT. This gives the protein CASSIQASGNTIYF.

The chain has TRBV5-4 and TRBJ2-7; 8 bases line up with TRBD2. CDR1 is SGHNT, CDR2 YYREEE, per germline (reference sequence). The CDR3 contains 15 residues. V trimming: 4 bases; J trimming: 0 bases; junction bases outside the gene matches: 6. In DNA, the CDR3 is TGTGCCAGCAGCAGAACTAGCGGAGCCTCCTACGAGCAGTACTTC. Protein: CASSRTSGASYEQYF.

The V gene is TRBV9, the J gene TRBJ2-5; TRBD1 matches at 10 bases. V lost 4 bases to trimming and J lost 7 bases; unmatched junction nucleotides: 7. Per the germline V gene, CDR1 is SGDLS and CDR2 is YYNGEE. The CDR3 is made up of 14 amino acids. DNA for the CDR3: TGTGCCAGCAGCATAGGGACAGGGGTTGGGACCCAGTACTTC. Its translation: CASSIGTGVGTQYF.

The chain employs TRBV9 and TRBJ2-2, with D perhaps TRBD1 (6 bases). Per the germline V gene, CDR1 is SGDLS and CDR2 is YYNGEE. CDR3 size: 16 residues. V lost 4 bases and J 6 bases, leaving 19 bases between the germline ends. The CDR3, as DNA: TGTGCCAGCAGCCAAGGCCCCAGGCAGGGGTCCGGGGAGCTGTTTTTT. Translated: CASSQGPRQGSGELFF. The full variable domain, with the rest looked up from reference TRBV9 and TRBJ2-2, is DSGVTQTPKHLITATGQRVTLRCSPRSGDLSVYWYQQSLDQGLQFLIQYYNGEERAKGNILERFSAQQFPDLHSELNLSSLELGDSALYFCASSQGPRQGSGELFFGEGSRLTVL.

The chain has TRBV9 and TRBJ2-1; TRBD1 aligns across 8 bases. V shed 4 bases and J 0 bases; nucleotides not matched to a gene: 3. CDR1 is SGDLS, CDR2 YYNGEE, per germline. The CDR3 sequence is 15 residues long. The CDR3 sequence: CASSYGQGSYNEQFF. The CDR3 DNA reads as TGTGCCAGCAGCTACGGACAGGGCTCCTACAATGAGCAGTTCTTC.

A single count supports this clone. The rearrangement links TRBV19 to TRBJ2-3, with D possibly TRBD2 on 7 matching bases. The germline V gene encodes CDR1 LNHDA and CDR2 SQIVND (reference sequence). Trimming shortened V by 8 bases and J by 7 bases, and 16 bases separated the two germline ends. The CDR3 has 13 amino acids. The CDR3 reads CASRGGAINTQYF. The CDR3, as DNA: TGTGCCAGTCGTGGGGGGGCGATTAATACGCAGTATTTT.

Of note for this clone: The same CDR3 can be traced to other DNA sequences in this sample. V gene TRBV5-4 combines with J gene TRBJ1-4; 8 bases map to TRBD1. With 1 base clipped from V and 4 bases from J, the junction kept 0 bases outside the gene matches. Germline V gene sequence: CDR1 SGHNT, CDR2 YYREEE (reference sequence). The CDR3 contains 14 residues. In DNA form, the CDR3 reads TGTGCCAGCAGCTTGACAGGGGGTAATGAAAAACTGTTTTTT. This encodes CASSLTGGNEKLFF.

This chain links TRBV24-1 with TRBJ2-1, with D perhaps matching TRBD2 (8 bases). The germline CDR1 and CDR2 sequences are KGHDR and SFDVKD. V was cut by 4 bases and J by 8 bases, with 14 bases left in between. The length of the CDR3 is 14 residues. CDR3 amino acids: CATSDPGGGYEQFF. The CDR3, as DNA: TGTGCCACCAGTGACCCGGGAGGGGGCTATGAGCAGTTCTTC.

The CDR3 is CASSPRGQVPYEQYF. The CDR3 nucleotides are TGTGCCAGCAGCCCTAGGGGGCAGGTGCCCTACGAGCAGTACTTC. The chain uses TRBV28 and TRBJ2-7, with 7 bases identical to TRBD1. Germline trimming cut 6 bases from V and 2 bases from J; bases unmatched to any gene: 10. Germline V lookup: CDR1 MDHEN, CDR2 SYDVKM. The CDR3 loop spans 15 amino acids.